A single sample gave rise to the 8 T cell receptor beta chains below, sequenced in a study of T cell responses to AZD1222 COVID-19 vaccine. Method: immunoSEQ multiplex PCR; TCRdb's copy keeps in-frame clones and lacks some. The sample lists roughly 150,000 clones; about 91% were seen once. The source material was peripheral blood, sampled 28 days after the second AZD1222 dose. All receptors come from an adult who received the AZD1222 COVID-19 vaccine.

This clone was recorded once. V gene TRBV6-6 combines with J gene TRBJ1-4, with 9 positions matching TRBD1. This CDR3 is built from 17 residues. J gave up 0 bases and V 5 bases, and 7 bases lay outside the gene matches. Looked up from germline, CDR1 is MNHNY and CDR2 is SVGAGI (reference sequence). The CDR3 spells CASSPRQGGATNEKLFF. CDR3 bases: TGTGCCAGCAGTCCCCGACAGGGGGGAGCAACTAATGAAAAACTGTTTTTT.

This clone has a single count. The chain combines TRBV27 with TRBJ2-7; 10 bases line up with TRBD1. In germline, CDR1 is MNHEY, CDR2 SMNVEV (reference sequence). The CDR3 has 13 residues. V shed 5 bases, J shed 3 bases, and the junction held 1 base outside the gene matches. For the CDR3, the DNA is TGTGCCAGCAGTGACAGGGGGCTCTACGAGCAGTACTTC. Its protein is CASSDRGLYEQYF.

The chain is built from TRBV14 and TRBJ1-1; D is perhaps TRBD1 (6 bases). Between the trimmed V and J ends, which lost 3 bases and 8 bases, there was a span of 19 bases. CDR3 length: 15 amino acids. Germline-derived CDR1 and CDR2 are SGHDN and FVKESK. For the CDR3, the DNA is TGTGCCAGCAGCCATTTCGTTTCGTACAGGGAAGAAGCTTTCTTT. Residues: CASSHFVSYREEAFF. Together with reference TRBV14 and TRBJ1-1, the CDR3 gives the full variable domain: EAGVTQFPSHSVIEKGQTVTLRCDPISGHDNLYWYRRVMGKEIKFLLHFVKESKQDESGMPNNRFLAERTGGTYSTLKVQPAELEDSGVYFCASSHFVSYREEAFFGQGTRLTVV.

V is TRBV27 and J is TRBJ2-7; D may be TRBD2 (5 bases). CDR3 length equals 13 residues. The germline V gene encodes CDR1 MNHEY and CDR2 SMNVEV (reference sequence). Trimming removed 5 bases at V and 2 bases at J, with 10 bases between. The CDR3 region is CASSQRETYEQYF. CDR3 DNA: TGTGCCAGCAGTCAGAGGGAGACCTACGAGCAGTACTTC.

This clone occurred once. The chain joins TRBV7-6 to TRBJ1-4; maybe TRBD1 (6 bases). In germline, CDR1 is SGHVS, CDR2 FNYEAQ. Trimming took 1 base from V and 6 from J, leaving 9 bases between them. This CDR3 is built from 14 residues. The CDR3 region has the DNA TGTGCCAGCAGCTTAGAACAGGGAGATGAAAAACTGTTTTTT. Translated, it gives CASSLEQGDEKLFF.

The DNA of the CDR3 is TGTGCCAGCTCACCGGGGGGGGTCGGGAACACTGAAGCTTTCTTT. It codes for CASSPGGVGNTEAFF. This rearrangement joins TRBV18 to TRBJ1-1; possibly TRBD1 for D (5 bases). The CDR3 loop spans 15 amino acids. Per the germline V gene, CDR1 is KGHSH and CDR2 is LQKENI. Trimming shortened V by 3 bases and J by 1 base, and 12 bases separated the two germline ends.

The chain joins TRBV6-1 to TRBJ1-2, with a possible D match to TRBD1 (6 bases). The CDR3 is made up of 17 amino acids. Trimming removed 2 bases from V and 4 bases from J, with 20 bases in between. CDR1 is MNHNS, CDR2 SASEGT, per germline. Here the CDR3 DNA reads TGTGCCAGCAGTGAAAGGTCGGGGGGCCAAAGGGGCTATGGCTACACCTTC. Encoded protein: CASSERSGGQRGYGYTF.

The V and J genes are TRBV5-8 and TRBJ1-2; possibly TRBD1 for D (5 bases). This CDR3 comprises 14 residues. From germline, CDR1 is SGHTS and CDR2 YDEGEE. V was cut by 4 bases and J by 5 bases, with 15 bases left in between. This CDR3 is CASSPYTGRYGYTF. The DNA for the CDR3 is TGTGCCAGCAGCCCCTACACGGGACGTTATGGCTACACCTTC. Drawing the rest from reference TRBV5-8 and TRBJ1-2, the complete variable domain is EAGVTQSPTHLIKTRGQQATLRCSPISGHTSVYWYQQALGLGLQFLLWYDEGEERNRGNFPPRFSGRQFPNYSSELNVNALELEDSALYLCASSPYTGRYGYTFGSGTRLTVV.